Following are 10 T cell receptor beta chains from one sample sequenced in a study of blood T cell repertoires in COVID-19. Measured with immunoSEQ multiplex PCR; TCRdb has only the in-frame clones, and not every one. The table has about 190,000 clones, around 83% seen once. The material sequenced was peripheral blood. The source of these receptors is a woman in her 40s with acute or convalescent COVID-19.

The chain has TRBV4-1 and TRBJ2-1; 8 nucleotides align to TRBD1. V lost 2 bases and J lost 5; bases outside the gene matches: 11. The CDR3 loop spans 17 amino acids. CDR1 is MGHRA and CDR2 is YSYEKL in the germline V gene. CDR3 protein: CASSQPKNRGKDNEQFF. The CDR3 region has the DNA TGCGCCAGCAGCCAACCCAAAAACAGGGGGAAAGACAATGAGCAGTTCTTC.

The gene calls are TRBV5-5 and TRBJ1-2; D unclear. Germline V gene sequence: CDR1 SGHKS, CDR2 YYEKEE (reference sequence). V gave up 0 bases and J gave up 7 bases, with 10 bases separating them. This CDR3 is built from 13 residues. For the CDR3, the DNA is TGTGCCAGCAGCTTGGTCCTTCCGAGTGGCTACACCTTC. Its translation: CASSLVLPSGYTF.

V and J are TRBV11-2 and TRBJ2-7; tentative D call: TRBD2 (6 bases). The CDR3 spans 14 residues. The ends were cut back, 5 bases at V and 3 bases at J, with 14 bases in the middle. The germline CDR1 and CDR2 sequences are SGHAT and FQNNGV. CDR3 loop: CASSPRLGIYEQYF. CDR3 in DNA: TGTGCCAGCAGCCCCCGACTAGGGATCTACGAGCAGTACTTC. Based on the CDR3 plus reference TRBV11-2 and TRBJ2-7, the full variable domain is EAGVAQSPRYKIIEKRQSVAFWCNPISGHATLYWYQQILGQGPKLLIQFQNNGVVDDSQLPKDRFSAERLKGVDSTLKIQPAKLEDSAVYLCASSPRLGIYEQYFGPGTRLTVT.

The chain carries TRBV21-1 and TRBJ1-3; the D call in the table, TRBD1, was not verified against the DNA. TRBV21-1 is a pseudogene locus. This CDR3 has 14 amino acids. Written as DNA, the CDR3 is TGTGCCAGCAGCAAAGACAGCTCTGGAAACACCATATATTTT. It encodes CASSKDSSGNTIYF.

The chain joins TRBV27 to TRBJ2-3; TRBD2 might be the D (7 bases). The CDR3 extends over 16 amino acids. Trimming left V 1 base short and J 5 bases short, with 16 bases between. The germline V gene encodes CDR1 MNHEY and CDR2 SMNVEV (reference sequence). The CDR3 DNA sequence: TGTGCCAGCAGTTTATTCGTAGGGGGGGCGGGAGATACGCAGTATTTT. It encodes CASSLFVGGAGDTQYF.

This clone was counted a few times. The chain uses TRBV7-2 and TRBJ1-3, with D possibly TRBD1 on 6 matching bases. The V gene's germline CDR1 is SGHTA and CDR2 FQGNSA. Between the trimmed V and J ends, which lost 3 bases and 2 bases, there was a span of 14 bases. This CDR3 has 16 amino acids. DNA for the CDR3: TGTGCCAGCAGCTTTCAGGGGTCCTCCACTGGAAACACCATATATTTT. This gives the protein CASSFQGSSTGNTIYF.

The chain combines TRBV6-1 with TRBJ2-1, with TRBD2 as a possible D gene (6 bases). This CDR3 spans 14 amino acids. Germline V gene sequence: CDR1 MNHNS, CDR2 SASEGT. V was pared by 3 bases and J by 7 bases, with 13 bases between. Here the CDR3 DNA reads TGTGCCAGCAGTGACACGGGAGAAGGGAATGAGCAGTTCTTC. Translated: CASSDTGEGNEQFF.

V and J are TRBV28 and TRBJ2-2, with TRBD2 matching 14 bases. Germline V lookup: CDR1 MDHEN, CDR2 SYDVKM. The V and J ends lost 5 bases and 0 bases, in that order; junction bases with no gene match: 5. CDR3 length: 18 residues. CDR3 sequence (DNA): TGTGCCAGCAGTCGGACTAGCGGGGGGCTGGCGAACACCGGGGAGCTGTTTTTT. Translating gives CASSRTSGGLANTGELFF.

This clone was seen a few times. The V gene is TRBV5-1, the J gene TRBJ2-5, with 9 bases lining up with TRBD1. Trimming at V came to 0 bases and at J to 5 bases, leaving 8 bases not matched to a gene. The CDR3 covers 16 residues. Per the germline V gene, CDR1 is SGHRS and CDR2 is YFSETQ. The CDR3 region is CASSLGTGQGYETQYF. In DNA, the CDR3 is TGCGCCAGCAGCTTGGGCACGGGACAGGGTTACGAGACCCAGTACTTC.

CDR3 nucleotides: TGTGCCAGCAGTTCCCGACTAGCGGGATACAATGAGCAGTTCTTC. This gives the protein CASSSRLAGYNEQFF. The chain links TRBV6-5 to TRBJ2-1; 11 positions match TRBD2. Germline loops: CDR1 MNHEY, CDR2 SVGAGI. With 4 bases clipped from V and 4 bases from J, the junction kept 3 bases outside the gene matches. The CDR3 is made up of 15 amino acids.